This T cell receptor (beta chain) was sequenced during a study of blood T cell repertoires in COVID-19. Across the study: The United States, Italy and Spain supplied acute and convalescent COVID-19 samples. In each case, the material was cDNA or gDNA derived from T cells, B-cell-depleted T cells, or PBMCs.

Original methodology: It was from reference gene primer amplification that nucleated cell counts were estimated. The assay was immunoSEQ multiplex PCR, and TCRdb's table has in-frame clones only and misses some. V, J and clone size are taken as reported in that table, and D and trimming were inferred from the DNA itself. The sample has roughly 200,000 clones, approximately 80% seen once. V shed 3 bases and J shed 4 bases, with 13 bases lying between them. In germline, CDR1 is SEHNR, CDR2 FQNEAQ (reference sequence). This CDR3 has 15 residues. The clonotype was recovered from a man aged 35 to 55 with acute or convalescent COVID-19. Sequencing input: peripheral blood. The chain joins TRBV7-9 to TRBJ2-1; tentatively, D is TRBD1 (6 bases). CDR3 nucleotides: TGTGCCAGCAGCTTCCGGGACACTCTATACAATGAGCAGTTCTTC. Protein product: CASSFRDTLYNEQFF.